Below, one TCR beta chain is given with its context. Its antigen is not known. The data stem from a study of T-cell memory formation after mild COVID-19. The study, taken as a whole, reports: SARS-CoV-2 specificity of second-wave clones peaking day 37 was unconfirmed. CD4+ contracting clones were found mainly in CM and EM, and CD8+ ones in EMRA. Memory sampled before infection contained some responding clones, suggesting cross-reactive memory joined.

The CDR3 is 15 amino acids. The V gene lost 1 base and the J gene lost 4 bases, with 11 bases spanning the gap. The germline CDR1 and CDR2 sequences are SGHVS and FNYEAQ. TCRdb re-analysed the 5' RACE reads in MiXCR, keeping a single row per CDR3 protein. The top ten clones hold under 15% of a sample with about 540,000 distinct CDR3 sequences, roughly 22% of them seen once. This sequence was found in an adult woman who had mild COVID-19 (a few samples of this study predate the infection). Cell type and time point are not known. The chain recombines TRBV7-6 with TRBJ2-1; tentatively, D is TRBD1 (5 bases). The specimen sequenced was PBMCs or a T cell subset sorted from them (not recorded which). The CDR3 nucleotides are TGTGCCAGCAGCTTAGGGCCAGGGTTATACAATGAGCAGTTCTTC. Encoded protein: CASSLGPGLYNEQFF.